The rows below give T cell receptor beta chains drawn from one sample of a study of Graves' ophthalmopathy and Graves' hyperthyroidism. One entry per CDR3 protein results from TCRdb running MiXCR on the multiplex PCR reads. The sample contains 340,000 or so distinct CDR3 sequences, about a sixth of which appear only once. The material sequenced was peripheral blood. Source of these receptors: an adult man with Graves' ophthalmopathy. Each CDR3 is given with its conserved first and last residue. A D gene is named only where the DNA matches it firmly. Clone size is given for some rows only: seen once, a few or many times, or a class if the clone is expanded.

abundance | j_gene | v_gene | len | d_gene | CDR3aa | CDR3nt
many | TRBJ1-6 | TRBV7-2 | 13 | . | CASSLGIGPSLHF | TGTGCCAGCAGCTTAGGGATAGGCCCTAGTCTCCACTTT
many | TRBJ2-2 | TRBV6-4 | 13 | . | CASSARAGGELFF | TGTGCCAGCAGTGCCAGGGCGGGCGGGGAGCTGTTTTTT
. | TRBJ1-6 | TRBV20-1 | 15 | . | CSARDGHRFNSPLHF | TGCAGTGCTAGAGATGGTCATCGGTTTAATTCACCCCTCCACTTT
. | TRBJ2-2 | TRBV5-8 | 15 | . | CSSSLGGRNTGELFF | TGTTCCAGCAGCTTGGGAGGCAGGAACACCGGGGAGCTGTTTTTT
many | TRBJ1-2 | TRBV4-3 | 12 | . | CASSQDGQGYTF | TGCGCCAGCAGCCAAGACGGGCAGGGCTACACCTTC
many | TRBJ1-1 | TRBV20-1 | 15 | . | CSARDPSGAATEAFF | TGCAGTGCTAGAGATCCGTCAGGGGCAGCGACTGAAGCTTTCTTT
many | TRBJ2-7 | TRBV12-3/TRBV12-4 | 15 | TRBD1 | CASSARDRGSYEQYF | TGTGCCAGCAGTGCCCGGGACAGGGGGTCTTACGAGCAGTACTTC
many | TRBJ2-7 | TRBV28 | 14 | TRBD1 | CASSLDRVTYEQYF | TGTGCCAGCAGTCTCGACAGGGTCACCTACGAGCAGTACTTC
many | TRBJ1-1 | TRBV6-5 | 15 | . | CASSYSNGGYTEAFF | TGTGCCAGCAGTTACTCGAACGGGGGTTACACTGAAGCTTTCTTT
many | TRBJ2-5 | TRBV20-1 | 15 | TRBD2 | CSASTSGGIKETQYF | TGCAGTGCGTCGACTAGCGGGGGGATAAAGGAGACCCAGTACTTC
many | TRBJ1-2 | TRBV29-1 | 14 | . | CSDPAGDLVYGYTF | TGCAGTGACCCGGCAGGGGATCTTGTCTATGGCTACACCTTC
many | TRBJ1-1 | TRBV9 | 15 | . | CASSVHGNMNTEAFF | TGTGCCAGCAGCGTACACGGGAACATGAACACTGAAGCTTTCTTT
few | TRBJ2-5 | TRBV3-1 | 15 | TRBD2 | CASSLSGGRQETQYF | TGTGCCAGCAGCCTTAGCGGGGGGAGACAAGAGACCCAGTACTTC
many | TRBJ2-2 | TRBV6-5 | 13 | . | CASSYYTGGELFF | TGTGCCAGCAGTTACTACACGGGCGGGGAGCTGTTTTTT
many | TRBJ1-5 | TRBV12-3/TRBV12-4 | 14 | . | CASSLTEVGQPQHF | TGTGCCAGCAGTCTGACAGAAGTCGGTCAGCCCCAGCATTTT
many | TRBJ1-1 | TRBV7-9 | 15 | TRBD1 | CASRQSGGGNTEAFF | TGTGCCAGCAGGCAATCAGGGGGCGGTAACACTGAAGCTTTCTTT
. | TRBJ2-2 | TRBV6-2/TRBV6-3 | 16 | . | CASSSPELLNTGELFF | TGTGCCAGCAGTTCACCGGAACTATTGAACACCGGGGAGCTGTTTTTT
many | TRBJ1-2 | TRBV19 | 12 | TRBD1 | CASSIGQGGYTF | TGTGCCAGTAGTATCGGACAGGGCGGCTACACCTTC
many | TRBJ2-6 | TRBV11-1 | 17 | . | CASSLGAGLSGANVLTF | TGTGCCAGCAGCTTAGGGGCGGGACTCTCTGGGGCCAACGTCCTGACTTTC
few | TRBJ2-1 | TRBV9 | 16 | TRBD1 | CASSGGTGGYYNEQFF | TGTGCCAGCAGCGGTGGGACAGGGGGTTACTACAATGAGCAGTTCTTC
many | TRBJ1-2 | TRBV20-1 | 13 | TRBD1 | CSARQGADYGYTF | TGCAGTGCTAGACAGGGGGCGGACTATGGCTACACCTTC
many | TRBJ1-5 | TRBV20-1 | 12 | . | CSARKSGQPQHF | TGCAGTGCTAGGAAGTCGGGTCAGCCCCAGCATTTT
many | TRBJ2-5 | TRBV27 | 17 | TRBD1 | CASSPYLRTGGGETQYF | TGTGCCAGCAGCCCCTATCTTCGGACAGGGGGCGGAGAGACCCAGTACTTC
. | TRBJ2-1 | TRBV5-1 | 18 | TRBD1 | CASSLLPAGQGTNNEQFF | TGCGCCAGCAGCTTACTACCTGCGGGACAGGGTACAAACAATGAGCAGTTCTTC
many | TRBJ2-7 | TRBV3-1 | 12 | TRBD1 | CASRRQGGQQYF | TGTGCCAGCAGACGACAGGGGGGCCAGCAGTACTTC
. | TRBJ2-2 | TRBV12-3/TRBV12-4 | 15 | . | CASSSLKGVTGELFF | TGTGCCAGCAGTTCGCTTAAAGGGGTTACCGGGGAGCTGTTTTTT
. | TRBJ1-1 | TRBV29-1 | 16 | TRBD1 | CSVITGERYMNTEAFF | TGCAGCGTGATCACAGGGGAGCGATACATGAACACTGAAGCTTTCTTT
. | TRBJ2-5 | TRBV6-5 | 16 | TRBD1 | CASSYQGANPQETQYF | TGTGCCAGCAGTTACCAGGGGGCGAATCCCCAAGAGACCCAGTACTTC
many | TRBJ2-2 | TRBV7-2 | 11 | . | CASSLLPELFF | TGTGCCAGCAGCTTACTGCCGGAGCTGTTTTTT
. | TRBJ1-5 | TRBV12-3/TRBV12-4 | 18 | . | CASSPTGGGGYSNQPQHF | TGTGCCAGCAGTCCCACAGGAGGAGGGGGATATAGCAATCAGCCCCAGCATTTT
many | TRBJ1-1 | TRBV9 | 12 | . | CASSGIQGFTFF | TGTGCCAGCAGCGGGATACAGGGCTTCACTTTCTTT
many | TRBJ1-2 | TRBV30 | 11 | . | CAWSPLDGYTF | TGTGCCTGGAGTCCATTAGATGGCTACACCTTC
. | TRBJ1-3 | TRBV7-3 | 15 | . | CASSATGTPGNTIYF | TGTGCCAGCAGCGCCACCGGGACACCTGGAAACACCATATATTTT
many | TRBJ2-2 | TRBV28 | 15 | . | CASSPGDSDSGELFF | TGTGCCAGCAGCCCGGGGGACTCCGACTCCGGGGAGCTGTTTTTT
many | TRBJ1-1 | TRBV24-1 | 14 | . | CATSEPGRDAEAFF | TGTGCCACCAGTGAACCCGGCCGGGACGCTGAAGCTTTCTTT
many | TRBJ1-6 | TRBV28 | 15 | . | CASSFWREVNSPLHF | TGTGCCAGCAGTTTCTGGAGGGAGGTTAATTCACCCCTCCACTTT